The present T cell receptor beta chain was sequenced within a study of Graves' ophthalmopathy and Graves' hyperthyroidism. This clonotype appeared many times. Investigators amplified TCR beta CDR3 regions from RNA transcripts. In the first round, RT-PCR was carried out with HTBI primers, and a multiplex PCR formed the second round. TCRdb independently ran MiXCR on the multiplex PCR reads; one entry per CDR3 protein. The sample records over 450,000 distinct CDR3 sequences, approximately 14% being singletons. PBMCs originated in 10 ml of fresh peripheral blood. Germline V gene lookup returns CDR1 SGHAT and CDR2 FQNNGV. Trimming took off 1 base at V and 5 bases at J, with 8 bases between the two ends. CDR3 length: 14 amino acids.

The sample taken for sequencing was blood. This rearrangement joins TRBV11-2 to TRBJ2-2, with D perhaps TRBD2 (5 bases). The sequence was collected from a woman under 40 with Graves' ophthalmopathy. The CDR3 DNA reads as TGTGCCAGCAGCTTAGCTAGCCCTACCGGGGAGCTGTTTTTT. Protein product: CASSLASPTGELFF. Looking up the rest from reference TRBV11-2 and TRBJ2-2 gives the full variable domain: EAGVAQSPRYKIIEKRQSVAFWCNPISGHATLYWYQQILGQGPKLLIQFQNNGVVDDSQLPKDRFSAERLKGVDSTLKIQPAKLEDSAVYLCASSLASPTGELFFGEGSRLTVL.